This T cell receptor (beta chain) is drawn from a study of blood T cell repertoires in COVID-19. Study information: Spain, Italy and the United States supplied samples that represented acute and convalescent COVID-19. Sources were T cells, B-cell-depleted T cells, or PBMCs; the material itself was cDNA or gDNA.

Germline assignment: CDR1 SGDLS and CDR2 YYNGEE. V dropped 6 bases and J dropped 2 bases, with 20 bases sitting between them. The CDR3 extends over 16 amino acids. In the study's own analysis: Estimation of nucleated cell counts was performed using reference gene primer amplification. Some clones are missing from TCRdb's copy, which holds only in-frame ones; the method was immunoSEQ multiplex PCR. V and J calls and clone size follow that table, whereas D and trimming were derived from the DNA. Of some 200,000 clones listed, 80% to 85% were seen once; the top ten hold approximately 6.2%. The gene calls are TRBV9 and TRBJ1-2; D remains unclear. This receptor was obtained from a woman in her thirties or forties with acute or convalescent COVID-19. The specimen was peripheral blood. This chain's CDR3 is CASTPQDLRANYGYTF. CDR3 DNA: TGTGCCAGCACCCCCCAAGACCTGAGGGCCAACTATGGCTACACCTTC.